Below, one T cell receptor (beta chain) is given with its context. Sequencing used immunoSEQ multiplex PCR; TCRdb keeps in-frame clones, though not all of them. This sample yields around 79,000 clones, of which 80% to 90% are seen a single time; roughly 4% belongs to the top ten. CDR3 length equals 13 residues. The ends were cut back, 4 bases at V and 11 bases at J, with 17 bases in the middle. Germline-derived CDR1 and CDR2 are SGHDN and FVKESK. This sample stems from a study of OX40 agonist ivuxolimab in advanced cancers. Sequences were derived from CD4+ or CD8+ T cells sorted from blood, sampled in a trial of the OX40 agonist ivuxolimab. The sequence came from an adult with an advanced solid tumor such as melanoma, head and neck, liver or kidney cancer. J is TRBJ1-1 and V is TRBV14; D call uncertain. The CDR3 is CASSRTQNGVAFF. In DNA form, the CDR3 reads TGTGCCAGCAGCCGTACCCAAAATGGCGTCGCTTTCTTT.